This TCR beta chain was observed in a study of blood T cell repertoires in COVID-19. In the study overall: COVID-19 samples collected from the United States, Italy and Spain covered acute and convalescent phases.

Germline V CDR1 and CDR2: MDHEN, SYDVKM. The CDR3 totals 16 residues. Trimming removed 4 bases at V and 1 base at J, with 16 bases between. Per the authors' pipeline: Amplification with reference gene primers provided the estimates of nucleated cell counts. Measured with immunoSEQ multiplex PCR; TCRdb has only the in-frame clones, and not every one. V and J calls and clone size are as listed in that table; D and trimming were resolved from the DNA. The profile shows some 65,000 clones, approximately 83% of them singletons. Material: peripheral blood. The clonotype comes from an elderly man with acute or convalescent COVID-19. This rearrangement joins TRBV28 to TRBJ1-1; D is unresolved. The CDR3 reads CASSSAGSGKNTEAFF. The CDR3 DNA sequence: TGTGCCAGCAGTTCCGCGGGTTCTGGGAAGAACACTGAAGCTTTCTTT. The whole variable domain, remainder taken from reference TRBV28 and TRBJ1-1, is DVKVTQSSRYLVKRTGEKVFLECVQDMDHENMFWYRQDPGLGLRLIYFSYDVKMKEKGDIPEGYSVSREKKERFSLILESASTNQTSMYLCASSSAGSGKNTEAFFGQGTRLTVV.